Listed below are T cell receptor beta chains from one sample, sequenced in a study of shared clonotypes between healthy human individuals. Generated by immunoSEQ multiplex PCR, the TCRdb table keeps only in-frame clones and is missing some. The repertoire holds about 2 million clones, with roughly 94% as singletons. Sequencing input: naive CD4+ T cells sorted from blood. The receptors were sampled from a man between 18 and 35 years old in good health. Both conserved end residues are part of each CDR3. The D gene is left open where the match is weak. Clone size is stated in some rows and not others, as once, few, many or a class when expanded.

j_call | clone_size | d_call | v_call | cdr3_nt | cdr3_aa
TRBJ2-1 | . | TRBD2 | TRBV7-2 | TGTGCCAGCAGGCCGACTAGCGGGGTTTACAATGAGCAGTTCTTC | CASRPTSGVYNEQFF
TRBJ1-6 | . | . | TRBV19 | TGTGCCAGTAGTACCCAGGGTGGAGGTTCACCCCTCCACTTT | CASSTQGGGSPLHF
TRBJ2-6 | . | . | TRBV5-1 | TGCGCCAGCAGCTTGGTCCCGGCGGCGGGAACTGGGGCCAACGTCCTGACTTTC | CASSLVPAAGTGANVLTF
TRBJ1-1 | . | . | TRBV5-6 | TGTGCCAGCAGCTTACAGGGTTTGACTGAAGCTTTCTTT | CASSLQGLTEAFF
TRBJ2-5 | . | . | TRBV6-5 | TGTGCCAGCAGTTACTCACGGGGGCAAGAGACCCAGTACTTC | CASSYSRGQETQYF
TRBJ1-2 | . | TRBD1 | TRBV9 | TGTGCCAGCAGCGAGAGAGGACAGGGTCGATATGGCTACACCTTC | CASSERGQGRYGYTF
TRBJ1-5 | . | TRBD1 | TRBV6-1 | TGTGCCAGCAGCGGGACAGGCAATCAGCCCCAGCATTTT | CASSGTGNQPQHF
TRBJ1-1 | . | . | TRBV5-1 | TGCGCCAGCAGTCCCGAGCCCGGCGGCACTGAAGCTTTCTTT | CASSPEPGGTEAFF
TRBJ2-3 | . | . | TRBV7-2 | TGTGCCAGCAGCTCCTCCCAGCGAACAGATACGCAGTATTTT | CASSSSQRTDTQYF
TRBJ1-5 | . | . | TRBV7-3 | TGTGCCAGCAGCAAGGACAGTGGCCAGCCCCAGCATTTT | CASSKDSGQPQHF
TRBJ2-1 | . | . | TRBV6-7 | TGTGCCAGCCCCGACCCCGCCCCCCTCTACAATGAGCAGTTCTTC | CASPDPAPLYNEQFF
TRBJ2-5 | once | . | TRBV5-1 | TGCGCCAGCAGCCGCGGGTCGGAGACCCAGTACTTC | CASSRGSETQYF
TRBJ1-1 | many | . | TRBV4-2 | TGTGCCAGCAGCCAAGATACGGGCAGTTGGGGGGCAGAAGCTTTCTTT | CASSQDTGSWGAEAFF
TRBJ1-5 | . | . | TRBV18 | TGTGCCAGCTCACCCTGGGGGATTCATCAGCCCCAGCATTTT | CASSPWGIHQPQHF
TRBJ2-2 | . | . | TRBV5-1 | TGCGCCAGCAGCCGAATGATTGCCGGGGAGCTGTTTTTT | CASSRMIAGELFF
TRBJ1-5 | . | TRBD1 | TRBV5-1 | TGCGCCAGCAGCTTGGGGACAGGGTTTGATTTCGGCAATCAGCCCCAGCATTTT | CASSLGTGFDFGNQPQHF
TRBJ1-3 | . | . | TRBV19 | TGTGCCAGTAGTGTCGACGGGCTCCCCTCTGGAAACACCATATATTTT | CASSVDGLPSGNTIYF
TRBJ2-7 | . | TRBD1 | TRBV27 | TGTGCCAGCAGGCAGAGACAGGGGGCCGGCGAGCAGTACTTC | CASRQRQGAGEQYF
TRBJ2-3 | . | . | TRBV5-4 | TGTGCCAGCAGTTCGATTGGCACAGATACGCAGTATTTT | CASSSIGTDTQYF
TRBJ2-1 | . | TRBD1 | TRBV11-2 | TGTGCCAGCAGCTCCCTAACAGGGGGAACCTACAATGAGCAGTTCTTC | CASSSLTGGTYNEQFF
TRBJ1-5 | . | . | TRBV28 | TGTGCCAGCAGTCCGTCTGGGGCAGGGTCCCCTCAGCCCCAGCATTTT | CASSPSGAGSPQPQHF
TRBJ2-3 | . | TRBD1 | TRBV28 | TGTGCCAGCAGTTTGAGAAGGACAGGGGGAGATACGCAGTATTTT | CASSLRRTGGDTQYF
TRBJ1-2 | . | TRBD1 | TRBV2 | TGTGCCAGCAGTGAAGGGACAGGAGGAGACTATGGCTACACCTTC | CASSEGTGGDYGYTF
TRBJ2-3 | . | . | TRBV5-1 | TGCGCCAGCAGCTTGGATTCCGGGGGAGGAGATACGCAGTATTTT | CASSLDSGGGDTQYF
TRBJ2-7 | once | . | TRBV5-4 | TGTGCCAGCAGCGGAACGGCGGGACGCCTCTACGAGCAGTACTTC | CASSGTAGRLYEQYF
TRBJ1-1 | . | . | TRBV19 | TGTGCCAGTAGCCCTGAGGGCGGTTACACTGAAGCTTTCTTT | CASSPEGGYTEAFF
TRBJ1-4 | . | . | TRBV2 | TGTGCCAGCACTCCGTGGGGGGAAGGTGAAAAACTGTTTTTT | CASTPWGEGEKLFF
TRBJ2-7 | . | . | TRBV5-1 | TGCGCCAGCAGCTTGGGCTTCCAAGTCGAGCAGTACTTC | CASSLGFQVEQYF
TRBJ2-7 | . | . | TRBV29-1 | TGCAGCGTTGCGCAGTCCCACGAGCAGTACTTC | CSVAQSHEQYF
TRBJ2-1 | . | . | TRBV6-1 | TGTGCCAGCACCCGAGACTTCAATGAGCAGTTCTTC | CASTRDFNEQFF
TRBJ1-5 | once | TRBD1 | TRBV10-1 | TGCGCCAGCGGGGACAGAGATAGCAATCAGCCCCAGCATTTT | CASGDRDSNQPQHF
TRBJ2-2 | . | . | TRBV30 | TGTGCCTGGCAGCGCTCCGGTAAAACCGGGGAGCTGTTTTTT | CAWQRSGKTGELFF
TRBJ2-6 | . | TRBD1 | TRBV18 | TGTGCCAGCTCATCGGACAGGGTATCTGGGGCCAACGTCCTGACTTTC | CASSSDRVSGANVLTF
TRBJ2-7 | . | TRBD2 | TRBV5-4 | TGTGCCAGCAGTCACCCGGGACTAGCGGAGTACGAGCAGTACTTC | CASSHPGLAEYEQYF
TRBJ2-3 | . | TRBD1 | TRBV2 | TGTGCCAGCAGTACCCGGGACAGGGGCACAGATACGCAGTATTTT | CASSTRDRGTDTQYF
TRBJ1-6 | once | . | TRBV19 | TGTGCCAGCCGGGACCAAAGCGGATCACCCCTCCACTTT | CASRDQSGSPLHF
TRBJ1-1 | once | . | TRBV7-9 | TGTGCCAGCAGCTTGGCCGACAGGCGGCGGGCTTTCTTT | CASSLADRRRAFF
TRBJ1-2 | . | . | TRBV7-2 | TGTGCCAGCTTTACAGGGCCAGCTAACTATGGCTACACCTTC | CASFTGPANYGYTF
TRBJ1-3 | . | . | TRBV7-2 | TGTGCCAGCAGCTTGCGGGGGCCCGGAAACACCATATATTTT | CASSLRGPGNTIYF
TRBJ1-2 | . | . | TRBV9 | TGTGCCAGCAGCGTAGGGACAGTCACTAACTATGGCTACACCTTC | CASSVGTVTNYGYTF
TRBJ2-6 | . | TRBD1 | TRBV27 | TGTGCCAGCAGTCCCAGGGACAGTGTCTCTGGGGCCAACGTCCTGACTTTC | CASSPRDSVSGANVLTF
TRBJ2-5 | . | . | TRBV5-1 | TGCGCCAGCAGCTTGCCAGAGGGGACCCAGTACTTC | CASSLPEGTQYF
TRBJ2-7 | once | TRBD1 | TRBV28 | TGTGCCAGCAATAACCCGGACAGGGGAGGGAGGTACTTC | CASNNPDRGGRYF
TRBJ2-6 | . | . | TRBV4-1 | TGCGCCAGCAGCCAAGGGACTGGGGCCAACGTCCTGACTTTC | CASSQGTGANVLTF
TRBJ2-7 | . | . | TRBV10-1 | TGCGCCAGCAGTGAGCCTGACAGCTACGAGCAGTACTTC | CASSEPDSYEQYF
TRBJ1-2 | . | TRBD1 | TRBV11-2 | TGTGCCAGCAGCTTAGCCCCGGGACAGTATGGCTACACCTTC | CASSLAPGQYGYTF
TRBJ1-1 | . | . | TRBV6-5 | TGTGCCAGCATGCGGAAAACAGGGTCCACTGAAGCTTTCTTT | CASMRKTGSTEAFF
TRBJ2-7 | . | TRBD1 | TRBV19 | TGTGCCAGTAGCCCAGACAGGGGTCAAGGCCTTAGGCAGTACTTC | CASSPDRGQGLRQYF
TRBJ1-2 | . | TRBD1 | TRBV5-8 | TGTGCCAGCAGTGGTCGACAGGGGAACTATGGCTACACCTTC | CASSGRQGNYGYTF
TRBJ1-5 | . | . | TRBV7-2 | TGTGCCAGCAGCTTAAGAGACCAGCCCCAGCATTTT | CASSLRDQPQHF
TRBJ2-3 | once | . | TRBV7-8 | TGTGCCAGCAGCGAACAGGGCCCAGATACGCAGTATTTT | CASSEQGPDTQYF
TRBJ1-6 | . | TRBD1 | TRBV27 | TGTGCCAGCAGTTCCCCGACAGGGGGCGGTATGGGTTCACCCCTCCACTTT | CASSSPTGGGMGSPLHF
TRBJ1-4 | . | . | TRBV27 | TGTGCCAGCAGTTCAGTGGGCTGGGTGCCTAATGAAAAACTGTTTTTT | CASSSVGWVPNEKLFF